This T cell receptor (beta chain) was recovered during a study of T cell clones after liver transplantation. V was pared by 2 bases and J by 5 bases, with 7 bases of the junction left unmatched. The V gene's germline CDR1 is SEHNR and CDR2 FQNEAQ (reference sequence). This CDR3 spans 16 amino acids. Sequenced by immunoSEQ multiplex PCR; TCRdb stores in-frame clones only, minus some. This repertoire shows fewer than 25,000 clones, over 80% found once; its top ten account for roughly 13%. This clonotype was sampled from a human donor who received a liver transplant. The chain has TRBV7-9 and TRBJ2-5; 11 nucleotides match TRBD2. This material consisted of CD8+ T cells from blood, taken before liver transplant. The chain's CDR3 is CASSLLLAGGRETQYF. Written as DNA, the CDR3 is TGTGCCAGCAGCTTACTCCTAGCGGGAGGACGGGAGACCCAGTACTTC.